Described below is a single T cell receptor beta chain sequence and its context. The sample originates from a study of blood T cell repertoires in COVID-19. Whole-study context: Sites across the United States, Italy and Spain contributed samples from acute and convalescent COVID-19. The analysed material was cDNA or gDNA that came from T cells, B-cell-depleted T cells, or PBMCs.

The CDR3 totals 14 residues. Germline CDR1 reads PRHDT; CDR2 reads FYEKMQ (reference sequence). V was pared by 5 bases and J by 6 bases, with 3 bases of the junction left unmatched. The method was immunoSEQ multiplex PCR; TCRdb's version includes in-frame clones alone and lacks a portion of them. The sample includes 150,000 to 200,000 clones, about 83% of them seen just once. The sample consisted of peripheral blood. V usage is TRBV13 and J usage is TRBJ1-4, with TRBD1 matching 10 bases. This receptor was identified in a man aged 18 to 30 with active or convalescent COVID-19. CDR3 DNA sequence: TGTGCCAGCAGCGCGACAGGGGGCTATGAAAAACTGTTTTTT. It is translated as CASSATGGYEKLFF.